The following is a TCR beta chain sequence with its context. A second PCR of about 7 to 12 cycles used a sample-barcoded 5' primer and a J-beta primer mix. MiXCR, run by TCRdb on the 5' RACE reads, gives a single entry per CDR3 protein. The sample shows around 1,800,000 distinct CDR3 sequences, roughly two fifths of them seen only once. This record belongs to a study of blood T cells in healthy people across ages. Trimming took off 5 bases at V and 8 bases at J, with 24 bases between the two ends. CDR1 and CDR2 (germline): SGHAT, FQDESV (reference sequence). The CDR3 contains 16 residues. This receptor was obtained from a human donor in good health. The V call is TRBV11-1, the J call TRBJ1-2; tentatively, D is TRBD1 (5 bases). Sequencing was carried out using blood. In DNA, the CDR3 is TGTGCCAGCAGCCCGGTCGGATTGACGGGACGGGCGGGCTACACCTTC. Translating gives CASSPVGLTGRAGYTF.